This T cell receptor (beta chain) was identified in a study of blood T cells in healthy people across ages. Study results and limitations: Donors of long life had a larger count of naive CD4+ cells and greater diversity than aged donors.

The sample holds a few counts of this clonotype. Its antigen remains unknown. Then a second PCR, running about 7 to 11 cycles, was carried out with a sample-barcoded 5' primer and a J-beta primer mix. From the 5' RACE reads, TCRdb called clonotypes with MiXCR, one entry per CDR3 protein. The sample shows 850,000 to 1,300,000 distinct CDR3 sequences, more than 40% of them seen only once. In germline, CDR1 is SNHLY, CDR2 FYNNEI. V dropped 6 bases and J dropped 3; count of bases not matched to a gene: 5. The CDR3 consists of 14 residues. Sequenced material: blood. This chain links TRBV2 with TRBJ1-2, with 9 bases that match TRBD1. This receptor was obtained from a woman aged 60 to 75 in good health. The DNA for the CDR3 is TGTGCCAGCAGCATACAGGGGGCGGACTATGGCTACACCTTC. Its protein product is CASSIQGADYGYTF.